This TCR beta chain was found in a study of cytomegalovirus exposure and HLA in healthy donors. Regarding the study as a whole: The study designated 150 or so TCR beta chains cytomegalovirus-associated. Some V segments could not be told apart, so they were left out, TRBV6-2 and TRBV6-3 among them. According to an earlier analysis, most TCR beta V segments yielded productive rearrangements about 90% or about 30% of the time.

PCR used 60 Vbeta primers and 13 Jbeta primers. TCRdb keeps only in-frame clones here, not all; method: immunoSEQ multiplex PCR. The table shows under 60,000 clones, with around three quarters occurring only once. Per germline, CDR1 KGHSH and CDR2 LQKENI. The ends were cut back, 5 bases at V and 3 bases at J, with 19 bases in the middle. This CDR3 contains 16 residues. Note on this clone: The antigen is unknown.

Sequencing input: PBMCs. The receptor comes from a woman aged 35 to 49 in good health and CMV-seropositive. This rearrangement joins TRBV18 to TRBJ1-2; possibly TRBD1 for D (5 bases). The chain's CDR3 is CASSLPPAGGDYGYTF. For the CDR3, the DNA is TGTGCCAGCTCATTACCACCCGCTGGAGGGGACTATGGCTACACCTTC.